This T cell receptor (beta chain) came from a study of glioma-infiltrating T cells. Study-wide results and caveats: Non-neoplastic patients had below-expected tissue-blood divergence, while all gliomas exceeded expectation. Only very few CDR3 sequences appeared in both tissue and blood.

This clonotype was counted ten times or more. Its antigen is undetermined. Amplification of TCR alpha and beta CDR3 regions from RNA used iRepertoire nested multiplex PCR. Each CDR3 protein is one row after TCRdb ran MiXCR on the multiplex PCR reads. The sample carries 100,000 to 150,000 distinct CDR3 sequences, 20% to 25% recorded once. The germline CDR1 and CDR2 sequences are DFQATT and SNEGSKA (reference sequence). V lost 2 bases and J lost 5; bases outside the gene matches: 10. The CDR3 sequence is 15 residues long. The sequence derives from a human donor with low-grade glioma or glioblastoma, undergoing nonglioma brain surgery, or in good health (not recorded which). This chain links TRBV20-1 with TRBJ2-5, with 8 bases fitting TRBD1. The sequencing input was glioma tissue, nonneoplastic brain tissue, or PBMCs (not recorded which). CDR3 in amino acids: CSARFPGQGGETQYF. The CDR3 DNA follows: TGCAGTGCTAGATTCCCCGGACAGGGCGGGGAGACCCAGTACTTC.